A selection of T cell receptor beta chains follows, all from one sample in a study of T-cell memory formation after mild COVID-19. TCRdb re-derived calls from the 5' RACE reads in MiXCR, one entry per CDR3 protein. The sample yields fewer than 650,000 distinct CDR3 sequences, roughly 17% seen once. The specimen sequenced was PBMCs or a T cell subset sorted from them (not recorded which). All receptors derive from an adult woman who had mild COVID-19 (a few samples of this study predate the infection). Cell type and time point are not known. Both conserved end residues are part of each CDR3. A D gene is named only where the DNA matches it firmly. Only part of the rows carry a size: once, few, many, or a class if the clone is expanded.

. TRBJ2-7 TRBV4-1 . TGCGCCAGCAGCCTCCCTTCCCAGCAGTACTTC CASSLPSQQYF
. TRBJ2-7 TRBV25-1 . TGTGCCAGCAGCCCGGACAGTGTCTACGAGCAGTACTTC CASSPDSVYEQYF
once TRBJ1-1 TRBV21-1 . TGTGCCAGCACCGTACAGGGGGCGGGCGCTGAAGCTTTCTTT CASTVQGAGAEAFF
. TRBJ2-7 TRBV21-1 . TGTGCCAGCAGCAAGGGTACTAACTCCTACGAGCAGTACTTC CASSKGTNSYEQYF
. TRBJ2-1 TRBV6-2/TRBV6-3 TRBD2 TGTGCCAGCAGACAAACTAGCGGGAGAGGAAGCAATGAGCAGTTCTTC CASRQTSGRGSNEQFF
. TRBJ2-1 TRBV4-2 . TGTGCCAGCAGCCCCGGCCAGGGGAGCGGGACGGAGTTCTTC CASSPGQGSGTEFF
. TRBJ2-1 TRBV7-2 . TGTGCCAGCAGCTGGACGGTTGACAATGAGCAGTTCTTC CASSWTVDNEQFF
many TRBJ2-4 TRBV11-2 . TGTGCCAGCAGCTTAGGGGCGCTGAGTTCAAAAAACATTCAGTACTTC CASSLGALSSKNIQYF
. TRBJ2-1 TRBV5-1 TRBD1 TGCGCCAGCAGCTTGAGGACAGGGGGACCCAATGAGCAGTTCTTC CASSLRTGGPNEQFF
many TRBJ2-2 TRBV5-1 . TGCGCCAGCAGCTTTTCGGGGGCGAACACCGGGGAGCTGTTTTTT CASSFSGANTGELFF
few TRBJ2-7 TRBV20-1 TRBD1 TGCAGTGCTAGAGAGGGGACAGACTTCTACGAGCAGTACTTC CSAREGTDFYEQYF
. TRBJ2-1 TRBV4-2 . TGTGCCAGCAGCCAAGATATTCCAGTCTACAATGAGCAGTTCTTC CASSQDIPVYNEQFF
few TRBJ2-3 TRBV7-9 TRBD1 TGTGCCAGCAGCTTAGCGGGACAGCTCACAGATACGCAGTATTTT CASSLAGQLTDTQYF
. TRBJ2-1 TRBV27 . TGTGCCAGCAGTAATGACTACAATGAGCAGTTCTTC CASSNDYNEQFF